These T cell receptor beta chains were read from a single sample in a study of T cells after yellow fever vaccination. TCRdb called the 5' RACE reads again in MiXCR, with one record for every CDR3 protein. The repertoire has just under 600,000 distinct CDR3 sequences, about 13% of them found once; the top ten carry over 12%. The specimen comprised PBMCs, sampled on the day of the yellow fever booster vaccination. The origin of the receptors is a man aged 30-40 years who received the YFV17D yellow fever vaccine. CDR3s include the opening cysteine and the closing phenylalanine or tryptophan. D genes are given only for firm matches. Clone size is not always given. Where it is, it says once, few, many or a class for expanded clones.

clone size	CDR3 length	V gene	D gene	J gene	CDR3 protein	CDR3 DNA
few	15	TRBV7-2	.	TRBJ2-7	CASSLRETVNYEQYF	TGTGCCAGCAGCTTAAGGGAGACAGTTAACTACGAGCAGTACTTC
few	15	TRBV20-1	.	TRBJ2-7	CSARSGGGGPYEQYF	TGCAGTGCCAGAAGCGGAGGGGGAGGCCCCTACGAGCAGTACTTC
.	13	TRBV20-1	.	TRBJ2-7	CSASAGHSVEQYF	TGCAGTGCTTCCGCGGGACATTCAGTCGAGCAGTACTTC
few	13	TRBV20-1	.	TRBJ2-5	CSASPGAGETQYF	TGCAGTGCTAGTCCGGGGGCAGGAGAGACCCAGTACTTC
.	13	TRBV29-1	.	TRBJ2-3	CSVSVGSVDTQYF	TGCAGCGTTTCGGTCGGCTCGGTAGATACGCAGTATTTT
few	11	TRBV20-1	TRBD2	TRBJ2-1	CSARDYPEQFF	TGCAGTGCACGGGACTACCCTGAGCAGTTCTTC
.	13	TRBV20-1	.	TRBJ1-4	CSAKQGTNEKLFF	TGCAGTGCCAAACAGGGAACTAATGAAAAACTGTTTTTT
.	11	TRBV29-1	.	TRBJ1-1	CSALMNTEAFF	TGCAGCGCCCTAATGAACACTGAAGCTTTCTTT
.	14	TRBV5-4	.	TRBJ1-1	CASSRPDENTEAFF	TGTGCCAGCAGCCGCCCTGACGAGAACACTGAAGCTTTCTTT
few	14	TRBV6-1	.	TRBJ1-3	CASRPDYSGNTIYF	TGTGCCAGCAGGCCAGACTACTCTGGAAACACCATATATTTT
few	15	TRBV20-1	.	TRBJ2-7	CSARDRRQVDYEQYF	TGCAGTGCTAGAGATCGGCGACAAGTGGACTACGAGCAGTACTTC
once	14	TRBV29-1	.	TRBJ2-3	CSVGAGEATDTQYF	TGCAGCGTTGGGGCAGGAGAGGCCACAGATACGCAGTATTTT
.	15	TRBV6-2/TRBV6-3	TRBD1	TRBJ2-7	CASSLLKRTGYEQYF	TGTGCCAGCAGCTTACTTAAACGGACAGGATACGAGCAGTACTTC
few	16	TRBV20-1	TRBD2	TRBJ2-1	CSARTSGRKANNEQFF	TGCAGTGCTAGGACTAGCGGGAGGAAGGCGAACAATGAGCAGTTCTTC
.	13	TRBV7-2	.	TRBJ2-2	CASSLDIPGELFF	TGTGCCAGCAGCTTAGACATTCCCGGGGAGCTGTTTTTT
.	16	TRBV7-9	TRBD1	TRBJ1-5	CASSLGRTGPNQPQHF	TGTGCCAGCAGCCTTGGCCGGACAGGACCAAATCAGCCCCAGCATTTT